Each of the 17 T cell receptor beta chains below was sequenced from the same sample in a study of T cells after yellow fever vaccination (dated by TCRdb to between 2018 and 2020). Libraries were made using 5' RACE. TCRdb names Illumina NovaSeq 6000 as the instrument used. The public reads were reanalyzed by TCRdb: fastp trimming at Q25, MiXCR alignment, in-frame beta chains only. Each CDR3 protein appears once, grouped with its most common genes and DNA. In this sample the table shows some 350,000 distinct CDR3 sequences, about 4% of which occur a single time. The biggest ten clones account for about 24% of the sample. What the treatment or condition label conveys for this sample: live attenuated yellow fever vaccine strain. Sequenced here: PBMCs, sampled 5 days after the yellow fever booster vaccination. The receptors were sampled from a man aged 18 to 30 who received the YFV17D yellow fever vaccine.

This clonotype was picked up a small number of times. The rearrangement uses TRBV7-2 and TRBJ1-5; TRBD1 aligns across 7 bases. V was clipped by 5 bases and J by 2 bases; unmatched bases: 12. CDR1 and CDR2 (germline): SGHTA, FQGNSA. The CDR3 is 17 amino acids. CDR3 in amino acids: CASSPRSGTVGNQPQHF. The CDR3 DNA is TGTGCCAGCAGCCCTAGGTCGGGGACAGTAGGCAATCAGCCCCAGCATTTT.

The chain carries TRBV28 and TRBJ2-2; D possibly corresponds to TRBD1 (6 bases). The CDR3 sequence is 15 residues long. From germline, CDR1 is MDHEN and CDR2 SYDVKM. Between the trimmed V and J ends, which lost 5 bases and 2 bases, there was a span of 12 bases. CDR3 protein: CASSPQDRNTGELFF. The CDR3, as DNA: TGTGCCAGCAGTCCACAGGACAGAAACACCGGGGAGCTGTTTTTT.

This clonotype was seen only a few times. The genes are TRBV18 and TRBJ2-7; 7 nucleotides align to TRBD1. CDR1 KGHSH and CDR2 LQKENI come from the germline V gene. The ends lost 2 bases at V and 5 bases at J; junction bases unmatched: 6. There are 14 residues in the CDR3. The DNA for the CDR3 is TGTGCCAGCTCACCATTAGACAGGGTACACGAGCAGTACTTC. Its protein product is CASSPLDRVHEQYF.

The chain uses TRBV21-1 and TRBJ1-2. TRBV21-1 is reported as a pseudogene. The CDR3 sequence is 11 residues long. The CDR3 reads CAREVGYGYTF. The CDR3 coding sequence is TGTGCCAGGGAGGTTGGCTATGGCTACACCTTC.

This clonotype was seen at least ten times. The V gene is TRBV4-3, the J gene TRBJ2-3, with D uncertain. Germline V CDR1 and CDR2: LGHNA, YSLEER. The CDR3 runs 16 residues. V lost 0 bases and J lost 2, with 12 bases in between. The CDR3 nucleotides read TGCGCCAGCAGCCAAGATACACTTTTATCCACAGATACGCAGTATTTT. Translated: CASSQDTLLSTDTQYF.

This clonotype occurred many times. V usage is TRBV7-3 and J usage is TRBJ2-1; 9 positions match TRBD1. Germline-derived CDR1 and CDR2 are SGHTA and FQGTGA. V trimming: 5 bases; J trimming: 15 bases; junction bases outside the gene matches: 14. This CDR3 region has 14 residues. The CDR3 region is CASSRTGTGPTPFF. The CDR3 DNA reads as TGTGCCAGCAGCAGGACCGGGACAGGGCCCACGCCGTTCTTC.

There are a few counts of this clonotype. The chain links TRBV6-1 to TRBJ1-1; D is unresolved. This CDR3 is built from 15 residues. Germline assignment: CDR1 MNHNS and CDR2 SASEGT. Trimming took off 7 bases at V and 4 bases at J, with 19 bases between the two ends. The CDR3 loop reads CASTSLTIRGTEAFF. As DNA, the CDR3 is TGTGCCAGCACTTCTCTGACAATCCGGGGCACTGAAGCTTTCTTT.

Turning to this clonotype: At one of its ends the junction is not consistent with the germline gene, which may arise from a read error. This sequence joins TRBV7-7 and TRBJ2-3; weak D call: TRBD2 (5 bases). Looked up from germline, CDR1 is SSHAT and CDR2 is FNYEAQ (reference sequence). The CDR3 has 14 amino acids. DNA of the CDR3: TGTGCTAGCAGCTTACGGGAAGGCACAGATACGCAGTATTTT. Its translation is CASSLREGTDTQYF. Full variable domain (outside the CDR3, taken from reference TRBV7-7 and TRBJ2-3): GAGVSQSPRYKVTKRGQDVTLRCDPISSHATLYWYQQALGQGPEFLTYFNYEAQPDKSGLPSDRFSAERPEGSISTLTIQRTEQRDSAMYRCASSLREGTDTQYFGPGTRLTVL.

This chain uses TRBV27 with TRBJ1-6, with D perhaps TRBD1 (6 bases). The V and J ends lost 8 bases and 0 bases respectively, with 17 bases between them. Germline values: CDR1 MNHEY, CDR2 SMNVEV (reference sequence). The CDR3 is 17 amino acids. For the CDR3, the DNA is TGTGCCAGCGGGCAGGGGCCCTTGAGCTCCTATAATTCACCCCTCCACTTT. This gives the protein CASGQGPLSSYNSPLHF.

V usage is TRBV4-2 and J usage is TRBJ2-2; TRBD1 matches at 7 bases. This CDR3 comprises 15 residues. The J segment lost 4 bases and the V segment lost 1 base, leaving 3 bases of the junction unmatched. CDR1 is LGHNA and CDR2 is YNFKEQ in the germline V gene. In nucleotides, the CDR3 is TGTGCCAGCAGCCAAGTGAAGGGGGCCACCGGGGAGCTGTTTTTT. This sequence encodes CASSQVKGATGELFF.

This clonotype was detected ten times or more. The rearrangement joins TRBV6-5 to TRBJ2-5; D is ambiguous. Deletions cut 6 bases from V and 1 base from J, with 9 bases between. This CDR3 comprises 13 residues. Germline CDR1 and CDR2: MNHEY and SVGAGI. The CDR3 bases are TGTGCCAGCAGCCCAGTAACCCAAGAGACCCAGTACTTC. Protein product: CASSPVTQETQYF.

V usage is TRBV5-1 and J usage is TRBJ2-7; D may be TRBD1 (5 bases). CDR1 is SGHRS and CDR2 is YFSETQ in the germline V gene. The CDR3 covers 15 residues. The V end was cut by 3 bases, the J end by 4 bases, with 17 bases between. CDR3 bases: TGCGCCAGCAGCTCGACCCCGGACAAATTATACGAGCAGTACTTC. Translating gives CASSSTPDKLYEQYF.

This clonotype has only a few counts. The CDR3 coding sequence is TGCGCCAGCAGCCCCGGCGGGGGACCGCGCACCTTC. It translates to CASSPGGGPRTF. This sequence joins TRBV4-3 and TRBJ1-2; D is perhaps TRBD1 (5 bases). This CDR3 comprises 12 residues. From germline, CDR1 is LGHNA and CDR2 YSLEER. V was trimmed by 4 bases and J by 13 bases, leaving 16 bases between them.

There are many counts of this clonotype. The rearrangement joins TRBV20-1 to TRBJ1-1; a weak D match, TRBD1 (5 bases). CDR1 is DFQATT and CDR2 is SNEGSKA in the germline V gene (reference sequence). Trimming removed 2 bases at V and 3 bases at J, with 16 bases between. This CDR3 region has 15 residues. Here the CDR3 reads CSARSGGRRDTEAFF. In DNA form, the CDR3 reads TGCAGTGCTAGATCGGGGGGAAGACGGGACACTGAAGCTTTCTTT.

This clonotype has more than one count but fewer than ten. The chain links TRBV6-5 to TRBJ1-4; the D is unclear. V lost 5 bases and J lost 5, with 9 bases in between. The CDR3 is 13 amino acids. Germline CDR1 reads MNHEY; CDR2 reads SVGAGI. This chain's CDR3 is CASSPRRNEKLFF. In DNA form, the CDR3 reads TGTGCCAGCAGTCCCCGACGGAATGAAAAACTGTTTTTT.

The table lists this clonotype with a few counts. The rearrangement links TRBV4-3 to TRBJ1-3; TRBD1 might be the D (5 bases). V shed 1 base and J shed 7 bases, with 20 bases lying between them. The CDR3 is 17 amino acids. Germline CDR1 LGHNA, CDR2 YSLEER. The CDR3 bases are TGCGCCAGCAGCCAAGGTCTAAAGGGGCAGGGAGGGAACACCATATATTTT. Its protein product is CASSQGLKGQGGNTIYF.

This clonotype has a handful of counts. This rearrangement joins TRBV5-4 to TRBJ2-1; D is tentatively TRBD1 or TRBD2 (5 bases each). Germline CDR1 and CDR2: SGHNT and YYREEE (reference sequence). The CDR3 is 14 amino acids. The V end was cut by 0 bases, the J end by 8 bases, with 12 bases between. In DNA, the CDR3 is TGTGCCAGCAGCTTGGGGGGGTCCGTCTATGAGCAGTTCTTC. This sequence encodes CASSLGGSVYEQFF.